This is a list of T cell receptor beta chains from one sample in a study of T cells in Graves' hyperthyroidism and ophthalmopathy. In TCRdb, the multiplex PCR reads were re-called with MiXCR into one record per CDR3 protein. The table includes some 620,000 distinct CDR3 sequences, 16% detected once. The material sequenced was blood. The receptors were sampled from a woman between 25 and 40 years old with Graves' hyperthyroidism. CDR3s include the opening cysteine and the closing phenylalanine or tryptophan. Each record gives: V gene, D gene, clone size, J gene, CDR3 DNA, CDR3 protein. The D gene is left open where the match is weak. Size is stated for part of the rows, as once, few or many counts, or as a class when the clone is expanded.

V: TRBV9; D: -; size: few; J: TRBJ2-1; DNA: TGTGCCAGCAACCCGGGTGGCAATTTGGGTGAGCAGTTCTTC; CDR3: CASNPGGNLGEQFF
V: TRBV6-1; D: -; size: many; J: TRBJ2-7; DNA: TGTGCCAGCAGTGAAGCCGGCAGAGCCTACGAGCAGTACTTC; CDR3: CASSEAGRAYEQYF
V: TRBV6-1; D: -; size: many; J: TRBJ2-7; DNA: TGTGCCAGCGCGTGGGGGGAGAAGGGGGCTGGGGAGCAGTACTTC; CDR3: CASAWGEKGAGEQYF
V: TRBV30; D: TRBD2; size: many; J: TRBJ2-1; DNA: TGTGCCTGGAGTTGGTGGACTAGCGGGAGTAATGAGCAGTTCTTC; CDR3: CAWSWWTSGSNEQFF
V: TRBV27; D: TRBD1; size: few; J: TRBJ1-2; DNA: TGTGCCAGCAGTTTCTCAGTAACAGGGGCCAATGGCTACACCTTC; CDR3: CASSFSVTGANGYTF
V: TRBV28; D: TRBD2; size: many; J: TRBJ2-1; DNA: TGTGCCAGCAGTCTAGCGGACCCTTACAATGAGCAGTTCTTC; CDR3: CASSLADPYNEQFF
V: TRBV2; D: -; size: many; J: TRBJ2-1; DNA: TGTGCCAGCAGTGAGGTTTCGCTAGCGAGCGACAATGAGCAGTTCTTC; CDR3: CASSEVSLASDNEQFF
V: TRBV18; D: -; size: few; J: TRBJ1-2; DNA: TGTGCCAGCTCACCACCGGTAAAGGGGAGCAACTATGGCTACACCTTC; CDR3: CASSPPVKGSNYGYTF
V: TRBV5-1; D: -; size: -; J: TRBJ1-1; DNA: TGCGCCAGCAGCCCGGTAGGGGGGATCTTTGGCACTGAAGCTTTCTTT; CDR3: CASSPVGGIFGTEAFF
V: TRBV20-1; D: -; size: many; J: TRBJ1-1; DNA: TGCAGTGCTAGGGACGGTTCGAGGAACACTGAAGCTTTCTTT; CDR3: CSARDGSRNTEAFF
V: TRBV20-1; D: -; size: -; J: TRBJ1-5; DNA: TGCAGTGCTAGAAGGGGTGCGGGCAATCAGCCCCAGCATTTT; CDR3: CSARRGAGNQPQHF
V: TRBV9; D: TRBD1; size: -; J: TRBJ1-3; DNA: TGTGCCAGCAGCTCAGGGACAGGGAGAAACACCATATATTTT; CDR3: CASSSGTGRNTIYF
V: TRBV28; D: -; size: few; J: TRBJ2-3; DNA: TGTGCCAGCAGGCCCAGGGGAACTAGCACAGATACGCAGTATTTT; CDR3: CASRPRGTSTDTQYF
V: TRBV7-9; D: TRBD2; size: many; J: TRBJ2-7; DNA: TGTGCCAGCAGCTTAGGACTAGCGGGAGGGCGTAATTACGAGCAGTACTTC; CDR3: CASSLGLAGGRNYEQYF
V: TRBV20-1; D: -; size: -; J: TRBJ2-7; DNA: TGCAGTGCAAGGGCGTGGAACGAGCAGTACTTC; CDR3: CSARAWNEQYF
V: TRBV20-1; D: TRBD1; size: -; J: TRBJ1-4; DNA: TGCAGTGCTAGGTCAGGGGGCCTTAATGAAAAACTGTTTTTT; CDR3: CSARSGGLNEKLFF
V: TRBV7-8; D: TRBD1; size: -; J: TRBJ2-2; DNA: TGTGCCAGCAGCCGGGGACAGGGAGCCGGGGAGCTGTTTTTT; CDR3: CASSRGQGAGELFF
V: TRBV20-1; D: TRBD2; size: many; J: TRBJ2-5; DNA: TGCAGTGCCGGGACTAGGGTTTTGGAGACCCAGTACTTC; CDR3: CSAGTRVLETQYF
V: TRBV24-1; D: -; size: -; J: TRBJ2-3; DNA: TGTGCCACCAGTGACCTCGGAAGTAGCACAGATACGCAGTATTTT; CDR3: CATSDLGSSTDTQYF
V: TRBV7-3; D: TRBD2; size: many; J: TRBJ2-5; DNA: TGTGCCAGCAGCCCGGGACTAGCTTCGCAAGAGACCCAGTACTTC; CDR3: CASSPGLASQETQYF
V: TRBV28; D: -; size: many; J: TRBJ2-3; DNA: TGTGCCAGCAGTTCAATGGACGGACTGGCAGATACGCAGTATTTT; CDR3: CASSSMDGLADTQYF
V: TRBV27; D: -; size: once; J: TRBJ2-1; DNA: TGTCACAGCAGCCAAACTAGGATCCTGAACAAGGAGCACTTCTTC; CDR3: CHSSQTRILNKEHFF
V: TRBV10-3; D: -; size: few; J: TRBJ1-1; DNA: TGTGCCATGTCCGGCCTTATGAACACTGAAGCTTTCTTT; CDR3: CAMSGLMNTEAFF
V: TRBV28; D: -; size: -; J: TRBJ1-6; DNA: TGTGCCAGCAGCGGGGGGGGCGGCTCACCCCTCCACTTT; CDR3: CASSGGGGSPLHF
V: TRBV7-9; D: TRBD1; size: few; J: TRBJ2-2; DNA: TGTGCCAGCAGCTTAACCCCAGGGGGCATCACGAACACCGGGGAGCTGTTTTTT; CDR3: CASSLTPGGITNTGELFF
V: TRBV30; D: -; size: many; J: TRBJ2-7; DNA: TGTGCCGTAATGACCCTGGCCTACGAGCAGTACTTC; CDR3: CAVMTLAYEQYF
V: TRBV12-3/TRBV12-4; D: TRBD1; size: -; J: TRBJ1-1; DNA: TGTGCCAGCACCAAACGGACAGGGAGTATGGCTGAAGCTTTCTTT; CDR3: CASTKRTGSMAEAFF
V: TRBV20-1; D: -; size: many; J: TRBJ2-7; DNA: TGCAGTGCTAGAGATGGCCGCAGATATACCTACGAGCAGTACTTC; CDR3: CSARDGRRYTYEQYF
V: TRBV9; D: TRBD2; size: few; J: TRBJ2-7; DNA: TGTGCCAGCAGCGAGGGACTAGCGGCCCCCGAGCAGTACTTC; CDR3: CASSEGLAAPEQYF
V: TRBV6-1; D: TRBD1; size: once; J: TRBJ2-5; DNA: TGTACCAGCAGTCGTACAGGGGCAGAGACCCAGTACTTC; CDR3: CTSSRTGAETQYF
V: TRBV6-2/TRBV6-3; D: -; size: -; J: TRBJ2-1; DNA: TGTGCCAGCAGTTCTGGTGGAATTGAGCAGTTCTTC; CDR3: CASSSGGIEQFF
V: TRBV20-1; D: TRBD2; size: -; J: TRBJ2-3; DNA: TGCAGTGCTAGAGATACGAACGCGGGAGGGCGGTTGTATTTT; CDR3: CSARDTNAGGRLYF
V: TRBV29-1; D: TRBD1; size: once; J: TRBJ1-3; DNA: TGCAGCGGGACTAAGGGGGCTAGCTCTGGAAACACCATATATTTT; CDR3: CSGTKGASSGNTIYF
V: TRBV2; D: -; size: many; J: TRBJ2-3; DNA: TGTGCCAGCAGTGGGGTGACGAGCACAGATACGCAGTATTTT; CDR3: CASSGVTSTDTQYF
V: TRBV5-6; D: TRBD1; size: -; J: TRBJ2-2; DNA: TGTGCCAGCAGCTTGCCCGGGACAGGGGACACCGGGGAGCTGTTTTTT; CDR3: CASSLPGTGDTGELFF
V: TRBV10-3; D: TRBD1; size: few; J: TRBJ2-3; DNA: TGTGCCATCAGTGGAGGACAGGGGACAAGCACAGATACGCAGTATTTT; CDR3: CAISGGQGTSTDTQYF
V: TRBV6-1; D: -; size: few; J: TRBJ2-7; DNA: TGTGCCAGCAGAGGACGGGGGACACCCACCTACGAGCAGTACTTC; CDR3: CASRGRGTPTYEQYF
V: TRBV6-1; D: TRBD2; size: -; J: TRBJ2-1; DNA: TGTGCCAGCATGGGATTACTAGCGGGAGGTGAGCAGTTCTTC; CDR3: CASMGLLAGGEQFF
V: TRBV6-1; D: -; size: few; J: TRBJ2-3; DNA: TGTGCCAGCAGTGAGCACCGACAGGATACGCAGTATTTT; CDR3: CASSEHRQDTQYF
V: TRBV4-1; D: -; size: few; J: TRBJ2-7; DNA: TGCGCCAGCAGCCAACGACTTGCCCTCCCAGGTGAGCAGTACTTC; CDR3: CASSQRLALPGEQYF
V: TRBV27; D: TRBD2; size: -; J: TRBJ2-7; DNA: TGTGCCAGCGGATTAGCGGGAGGGCGGTCCAACGAGCAGTACTTC; CDR3: CASGLAGGRSNEQYF
V: TRBV7-2; D: -; size: -; J: TRBJ2-1; DNA: TGTGCCAGCAGCTTAGCGCGCGGGTATTCCTACAATGAGCAGTTCTTC; CDR3: CASSLARGYSYNEQFF
V: TRBV30; D: -; size: many; J: TRBJ1-1; DNA: TGTGCCTGGACGGACAGATCGAACACTGAAGCTTTCTTT; CDR3: CAWTDRSNTEAFF
V: TRBV12-3/TRBV12-4; D: -; size: many; J: TRBJ2-6; DNA: TGTGCCAGCAGCCGCAGGAACTCTGGGGCCAACGTCCTGACTTTC; CDR3: CASSRRNSGANVLTF
V: TRBV11-2; D: TRBD2; size: many; J: TRBJ2-7; DNA: TGTGCCAGCAGCTTAGAACTAGCGGCGTCCTACGAGCAGTACTTC; CDR3: CASSLELAASYEQYF
V: TRBV20-1; D: TRBD1; size: many; J: TRBJ1-1; DNA: TGCAGTGCCCCTGACAGGGGGCGGTTTTTAACGCCTGAAGCTTTCTTT; CDR3: CSAPDRGRFLTPEAFF
V: TRBV6-2/TRBV6-3; D: TRBD2; size: many; J: TRBJ2-1; DNA: TGTGCCAGCAGTTACCCGGTAGCGGGTCGCTCCTACAATGAGCAGTTCTTC; CDR3: CASSYPVAGRSYNEQFF
V: TRBV24-1; D: -; size: many; J: TRBJ2-3; DNA: TGTGCCACCAGTTCCTCGTCTAGCCCCACAGATACGCAGTATTTT; CDR3: CATSSSSSPTDTQYF
V: TRBV11-2; D: TRBD2; size: -; J: TRBJ2-1; DNA: TGTGCCAGCAGCTTGCTAGCGGAGTATTACAATGAGCAGTTCTTC; CDR3: CASSLLAEYYNEQFF
V: TRBV12-3/TRBV12-4; D: -; size: many; J: TRBJ1-1; DNA: TGTGCCAGCAGTTTTTTGGTATACACCACTGAAGCTTTCTTT; CDR3: CASSFLVYTTEAFF
V: TRBV6-1; D: TRBD1; size: once; J: TRBJ2-6; DNA: TGTGCCAGCAGTGAGGACAGGGGGCTTTTTTTTTATGGGGCCAACGTCCTGACTTTC; CDR3: CASSEDRGLFFYGANVLTF
V: TRBV28; D: -; size: few; J: TRBJ1-4; DNA: TGTGCCAGCAGCTGGACGGTTGTTAATGAAAAACTGTTTTTT; CDR3: CASSWTVVNEKLFF
V: TRBV7-2; D: -; size: many; J: TRBJ2-1; DNA: TGTGCCAGCAGCTTAGATGGAAGATGGGAGCAGTTCTTC; CDR3: CASSLDGRWEQFF
V: TRBV11-2; D: -; size: -; J: TRBJ1-2; DNA: TGTGCCAGCAGCTCCAGGATAAGGACTATGGGCTACACCTTC; CDR3: CASSSRIRTMGYTF
V: TRBV9; D: TRBD1; size: few; J: TRBJ1-2; DNA: TGTGCCAGCAGCGCCGGGAACAGGGGGCGCTTCCTCCAGTACTATGGCTACACCTTC; CDR3: CASSAGNRGRFLQYYGYTF